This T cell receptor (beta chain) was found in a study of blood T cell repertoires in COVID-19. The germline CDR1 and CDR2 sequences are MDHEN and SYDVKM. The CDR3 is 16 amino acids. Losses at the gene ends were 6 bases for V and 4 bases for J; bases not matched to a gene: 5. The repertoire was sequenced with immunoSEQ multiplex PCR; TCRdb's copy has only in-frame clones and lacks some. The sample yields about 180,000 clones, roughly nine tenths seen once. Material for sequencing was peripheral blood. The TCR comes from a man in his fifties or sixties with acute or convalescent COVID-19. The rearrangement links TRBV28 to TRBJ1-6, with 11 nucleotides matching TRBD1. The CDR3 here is CASSNRDRGYNSPLHF. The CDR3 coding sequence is TGTGCCAGCAGCAACCGGGACAGGGGGTATAATTCACCCCTCCACTTT.